This passage covers 7 T cell receptor beta chains from one sample sequenced in a study of blood T cell repertoires in COVID-19. Clones were sequenced by immunoSEQ multiplex PCR, and TCRdb holds only the in-frame ones, with some missing. The table lists about 170,000 clones, 65% to 80% of them singletons. Sequencing used PBMCs or T cells enriched from blood (not recorded which). The receptors originated from a woman in her 70s in a cohort exposed to, infected with or recovered from COVID-19 (not recorded which).

In its sample, this clone was seen once. The chain carries TRBV3-1 (or the pseudogene TRBV3-2) and TRBJ2-7; 7 nucleotides match TRBD2. The J segment lost 0 bases and the V segment lost 5 bases, leaving 16 bases of the junction unmatched. The CDR3 has 18 residues. Germline V gene sequence: CDR1 LGHDT, CDR2 YNNKEL (reference sequence). CDR3 nucleotides: TGTGCCAGCAGCGGGGCGGTTATAGCGGGCCTTTCCTCCTACGAGCAGTACTTC. Translation gives CASSGAVIAGLSSYEQYF.

This clone has just a few counts. The rearrangement links TRBV9 to TRBJ2-7; TRBD2 matches 10 bases. The germline CDR1 and CDR2 sequences are SGDLS and YYNGEE. The junction had 8 bases not matched to a gene; V was cut back by 4 bases and J by 4 bases. The CDR3 contains 15 residues. CDR3 bases: TGTGCCAGCAGCCCCGATAGCGGGAGGAGGTACGAGCAGTACTTC. This gives the protein CASSPDSGRRYEQYF. Looking up the rest from reference TRBV9 and TRBJ2-7 gives the full variable domain: DSGVTQTPKHLITATGQRVTLRCSPRSGDLSVYWYQQSLDQGLQFLIQYYNGEERAKGNILERFSAQQFPDLHSELNLSSLELGDSALYFCASSPDSGRRYEQYFGPGTRLTVT.

This rearrangement joins TRBV7-2 to TRBJ2-7; a possible D gene is TRBD2 (6 bases). The CDR3 has 15 residues. Trimming took off 4 bases at V and 3 bases at J, with 16 bases between the two ends. Looked up from germline, CDR1 is SGHTA and CDR2 is FQGNSA. The CDR3 here is CASSWSGTYFYEQYF. The CDR3 nucleotides are TGTGCCAGCAGCTGGTCCGGGACTTACTTCTACGAGCAGTACTTC.

This sequence joins TRBV5-8 and TRBJ2-1; 7 bases align to TRBD2. The CDR3 contains 15 residues. V was clipped by 0 bases and J by 3 bases; unmatched bases: 3. The germline V gene has CDR1 SGHTS and CDR2 YDEGEE. Here the CDR3 reads CASSLGLALYNEQFF. CDR3 nucleotide sequence: TGTGCCAGCAGCTTGGGACTAGCACTCTACAATGAGCAGTTCTTC. The whole variable domain, filled in from reference TRBV5-8 and TRBJ2-1, reads EAGVTQSPTHLIKTRGQQATLRCSPISGHTSVYWYQQALGLGLQFLLWYDEGEERNRGNFPPRFSGRQFPNYSSELNVNALELEDSALYLCASSLGLALYNEQFFGPGTRLTVL.

The chain carries TRBV15 and TRBJ1-1, with TRBD1 as a possible D gene (6 bases). Germline-derived CDR1 and CDR2 are LNHNV and YYDKDF (reference sequence). Trimming left V 2 bases short and J 1 base short, with 8 bases between. The CDR3 loop spans 14 amino acids. DNA of the CDR3: TGTGCCACCAGCAGATACAGGGAGAACACTGAAGCTTTCTTT. Translation: CATSRYRENTEAFF.

The rearrangement joins TRBV6-5 to TRBJ2-7; TRBD1 matches 8 bases. CDR1 is MNHEY, CDR2 SVGAGI, per germline. The CDR3 extends over 15 amino acids. V lost 6 bases to trimming and J lost 2 bases; unmatched junction nucleotides: 9. CDR3 in DNA: TGTGCCAGCAGAGCCCCAGGGGGCTTGACCTACGAGCAGTACTTC. As protein: CASRAPGGLTYEQYF.

The chain has TRBV28 and TRBJ2-7; TRBD2 agrees at 9 bases. The CDR3 is 15 residues long. Germline loops: CDR1 MDHEN, CDR2 SYDVKM. With V trimmed by 8 bases and J by 7 bases, 15 bases remained unmatched. CDR3 loop: CASSWLAGGPGEQYF. DNA of the CDR3: TGTGCCAGCTCGTGGCTCGCGGGAGGGCCAGGAGAGCAGTACTTC.